Presented here are 17 T cell receptor beta chains from one specimen sequenced in a study of vaccination and CD4 T cells after COVID-19. TCRdb re-called the PCR reads through MiXCR, storing one row per CDR3 protein. Seen here are tens of thousands of distinct CDR3 sequences, about 54% observed once, and the top ten hold approximately 1.1%. The material sequenced was CD4+ T cells from blood, taken before SARS-CoV-2 vaccination. The receptor set was obtained from a human donor who had recovered from COVID-19.

This clonotype was counted a few times. J is TRBJ2-1 and V is TRBV20-1; TRBD2 matches at 9 bases. The last part of the DNA fits TRBJ2-7 better; the J call may be wrong. Looked up from germline, CDR1 is DFQATT and CDR2 is SNEGSKA (reference sequence). The CDR3 is made up of 14 amino acids. The CDR3 bases are TGCAGTGCCCCGCCTGCGGGAGGGCTCGACGAGCAGTACTTC. This encodes CSAPPAGGLDEQYF.

The chain is built from TRBV6-1 and TRBJ2-4; possible D gene TRBD1, 5 bases. The ends were cut back, 3 bases at V and 12 bases at J, with 18 bases in the middle. This CDR3 is 14 amino acids long. CDR1 is MNHNS and CDR2 is SASEGT in the germline V gene. The CDR3, as DNA: TGTGCCAGCAGTGATGGGGCAGGTCCCATTCCTCAGTACTTC. Its translation: CASSDGAGPIPQYF.

J is TRBJ1-6 and V is TRBV20-1; D is unresolved. Germline CDR1 reads DFQATT; CDR2 reads SNEGSKA (reference sequence). The CDR3 is 16 residues long. V was shortened by 3 bases and J by 0 bases, with 12 bases between the two germline ends. The CDR3 spells CSASLLTSSYNSPLHF. The CDR3 DNA reads as TGCAGTGCTAGCCTACTGACAAGCTCCTATAATTCACCCCTCCACTTT.

This clonotype was seen a handful of times. The chain uses TRBV11-3 and TRBJ1-3; D may be TRBD1 (5 bases). Trimming left V 5 bases short and J 3 bases short, with 14 bases between. Germline CDR1 is SGHNT and CDR2 is YENEEA. The CDR3 runs 15 residues. CDR3 coding DNA: TGTGCCAGCAGCCCGGGGCGTGGATTTGGAAACACCATATATTTT. Translating gives CASSPGRGFGNTIYF.

The chain couples TRBV20-1 to TRBJ1-2, with 9 bases matching TRBD1. V trimming: 1 base; J trimming: 0 bases; junction bases outside the gene matches: 3. CDR1 and CDR2 (germline): DFQATT, SNEGSKA (reference sequence). The CDR3 contains 15 residues. CDR3: CSARGRTGANYGYTF. The CDR3 nucleotides are TGCAGTGCTAGAGGCCGGACAGGGGCTAACTATGGCTACACCTTC.

This clonotype was picked up a small number of times. V usage is TRBV28 and J usage is TRBJ1-5, with D uncertain. The V and J ends lost 8 bases and 6 bases respectively, with 5 bases between them. This CDR3 contains 10 residues. Germline V gene sequence: CDR1 MDHEN, CDR2 SYDVKM. The CDR3 region has the DNA TGTGCCAGCGGTCGTCAGCCCCAGCATTTT. Translation: CASGRQPQHF.

This clonotype was counted once. The rearrangement joins TRBV6-5 to TRBJ2-5; TRBD2 matches at 10 bases. The CDR3 length is 17 residues. The V gene end was trimmed by 4 bases and the J gene end by 9 bases; junction bases not matched to a gene: 17. CDR1 and CDR2 (germline): MNHEY, SVGAGI. CDR3 protein: CASSLRHLRSGRAAQYF. DNA of the CDR3: TGTGCCAGCAGTTTACGACACCTCCGGAGCGGGAGGGCCGCCCAGTACTTC.

In the case of this clonotype: One junction end does not reproduce the germline sequence, and a read error may be involved. The rearrangement uses TRBV7-3 and TRBJ2-1, with 11 bases lining up with TRBD2. There are 17 residues in the CDR3. Germline-derived CDR1 and CDR2 are SGHTA and FQGTGA. The CDR3 DNA sequence: TGCGCCAGCAGCCAAGCCGGGACTAGCGGTACCTACAATGAGCAGTTCTTC. It specifies CASSQAGTSGTYNEQFF.

The V gene is TRBV5-4, the J gene TRBJ1-1; tentative D call: TRBD1 (6 bases). The CDR3 consists of 13 residues. Germline loops: CDR1 SGHNT, CDR2 YYREEE (reference sequence). The V and J ends lost 4 bases and 3 bases respectively, with 10 bases between them. The CDR3 loop is CASSIQGYTEAFF. In DNA, the CDR3 is TGTGCCAGCAGCATACAGGGTTACACTGAAGCTTTCTTT. Supplemented by reference TRBV5-4 and TRBJ1-1, the full variable domain reads ETGVTQSPTHLIKTRGQQVTLRCSSQSGHNTVSWYQQALGQGPQFIFQYYREEENGRGNFPPRFSGLQFPNYSSELNVNALELDDSALYLCASSIQGYTEAFFGQGTRLTVV.

The CDR3 coding sequence is TGTGCCAGTAGGGGGAGGGGGCAAAATGAGCAGTTCTTC. Translated, it gives CASRGRGQNEQFF. This chain connects TRBV19 to TRBJ2-1, with D perhaps being TRBD1 or TRBD2 (7 bases each). This CDR3 region has 13 residues. Per the germline V gene, CDR1 is LNHDA and CDR2 is SQIVND (reference sequence). Trimming removed 6 bases from V and 7 bases from J, with 13 bases in between.

This clonotype was observed a few times. The chain couples TRBV6-5 to TRBJ2-5, with D tentatively TRBD2 (6 bases). Between the trimmed V and J ends, which lost 2 bases and 0 bases, there was a span of 10 bases. Germline lookup yields CDR1 MNHEY and CDR2 SVGAGI. This CDR3 is built from 15 residues. The CDR3 loop is CASSYGGEDQETQYF. The DNA of the CDR3 is TGTGCCAGCAGTTACGGCGGGGAGGACCAAGAGACCCAGTACTTC.

The CDR3 DNA sequence: TGTGCCAGCAGCGACCCACAGGGGCTCAAAACATCTTTCTTT. Translation: CASSDPQGLKTSFF. The rearrangement joins TRBV5-4 to TRBJ1-1; 7 positions agree with TRBD1. The germline V gene encodes CDR1 SGHNT and CDR2 YYREEE (reference sequence). CDR3 size: 14 residues. Trimming took 4 bases from V and 12 from J; bases not matched to a gene: 15.

In DNA, the CDR3 is TGTGCCAGCAGTTTAACGAACACTGAAGCTTTCTTT. It encodes CASSLTNTEAFF. The chain employs TRBV12-3 or TRBV12-4 and TRBJ1-1; D gene unclear. The CDR3 totals 12 residues. V lost 2 bases and J lost 1, with 2 bases in between.

This rearrangement joins TRBV5-1 to TRBJ2-7, with 7 bases fitting TRBD2. This CDR3 spans 14 amino acids. V gave up 0 bases and J gave up 2 bases; unmatched junction bases: 2. Germline V lookup: CDR1 SGHRS, CDR2 YFSETQ. CDR3 nucleotide sequence: TGCGCCAGCAGCTTGGCGGGAGGTCCCTACGAGCAGTACTTC. This encodes CASSLAGGPYEQYF.

The chain recombines TRBV10-1 with TRBJ2-7; 9 bases map to TRBD1. There are 13 residues in the CDR3. Per germline, CDR1 WNHNN and CDR2 SYGVQD (reference sequence). V trimming: 2 bases; J trimming: 5 bases; junction bases outside the gene matches: 1. The CDR3 nucleotides are TGCGCCAGCAGTGAGGGGACAGGGAACGAGCAGTACTTC. Translated: CASSEGTGNEQYF.

The chain combines TRBV4-2 with TRBJ1-4; D ambiguous. The CDR3 covers 13 residues. V was pared by 0 bases and J by 7 bases, with 6 bases between. Germline CDR1 is LGHNA and CDR2 is YNFKEQ. CDR3 DNA: TGTGCCAGCAGCCAAGACCGGTTTGAAAAACTGTTTTTT. Translated: CASSQDRFEKLFF.

The chain couples TRBV6-1 to TRBJ2-7, with TRBD2 as a possible D gene (5 bases). V was pared by 6 bases and J by 3 bases, with 15 bases between. CDR3 length: 14 residues. Germline CDR1 MNHNS, CDR2 SASEGT. The chain's CDR3 is CASSRGGLSYEQYF. For the CDR3, the DNA is TGTGCCAGCAGCCGCGGAGGACTCAGCTACGAGCAGTACTTC.